These T cell receptor beta chains were read from a single sample in a study of cytomegalovirus exposure and HLA in healthy donors. The method was immunoSEQ multiplex PCR; TCRdb's version includes in-frame clones alone and lacks a portion of them. The sample includes about 160,000 clones, approximately 96% seen only once; the top ten take about 0.89%. Material: PBMCs. Receptor source: a woman younger than 30 in good health and CMV-seronegative. CDR3s include the opening cysteine and the closing phenylalanine or tryptophan. A D gene is named only where the DNA matches it firmly. Where a row states a size, it is once, few, many or the class of an expanded clone; other rows omit it.

V gene	clone size	D gene	J gene	CDR3 protein	CDR3 DNA
TRBV19	-	TRBD1	TRBJ1-6	CASSRTTGANSPLHF	TGTGCCAGTAGTCGTACGACAGGGGCAAATTCACCCCTCCACTTT
TRBV5-1	-	-	TRBJ2-7	CASSFGGTVSYEQYF	TGCGCCAGCAGCTTTGGAGGGACAGTTTCGTACGAGCAGTACTTC
TRBV5-4	-	TRBD2	TRBJ2-3	CASSLYLSGGADTQYF	TGTGCCAGCAGCTTGTATCTTAGCGGGGGGGCCGATACGCAGTATTTT
TRBV4-3	once	TRBD1	TRBJ1-1	CASSQDRDRVAEAFF	TGCGCCAGCAGCCAAGACCGGGACAGGGTAGCTGAAGCTTTCTTT
TRBV2	-	-	TRBJ2-2	CASSEGGWTGELFF	TGTGCCAGCAGTGAAGGCGGGTGGACCGGGGAGCTGTTTTTT
TRBV7-2	once	-	TRBJ2-3	CASSLKVGLGDTQYF	TGTGCCAGCAGCTTAAAGGTGGGACTGGGTGATACGCAGTATTTT
TRBV7-2	-	TRBD1	TRBJ1-5	CASSRRDRADQPQHF	TGTGCCAGCAGCCGCCGGGACAGGGCTGATCAGCCCCAGCATTTT
TRBV7-2	-	TRBD2	TRBJ2-2	CASTKGREAGRTGELFF	TGTGCCAGCACTAAGGGGAGGGAAGCGGGGCGAACCGGGGAGCTGTTTTTT
TRBV7-2	once	-	TRBJ1-6	CASRGRSGSYNSPLHF	TGTGCCAGCAGGGGCAGGTCTGGATCCTATAATTCACCCCTCCACTTT
TRBV5-1	-	TRBD2	TRBJ2-5	CASSLDSSGVETQYF	TGCGCCAGCAGCTTGGATAGTAGCGGGGTTGAGACCCAGTACTTC
TRBV4-1	-	-	TRBJ1-2	CASSHPPRGNYGYTF	TGCGCCAGCAGCCACCCCCCCCGGGGGAACTATGGCTACACCTTC
TRBV6-1	-	-	TRBJ1-2	CASSTQGPYGYTF	TGTGCCAGCAGTACGCAGGGCCCCTATGGCTACACCTTC
TRBV27	-	TRBD1	TRBJ2-2	CASSFLWPGQGAGDTGELFF	TGTGCCAGCAGTTTTTTGTGGCCGGGACAGGGGGCTGGGGACACCGGGGAGCTGTTTTTT
TRBV2	once	-	TRBJ1-1	CASSGLRDKHRGAFF	TGTGCCAGCAGTGGGCTCCGGGACAAACATCGGGGAGCTTTCTTT
TRBV10-3	-	-	TRBJ2-2	CAISESQQNTGELFF	TGTGCCATCAGTGAGTCGCAACAGAACACCGGGGAGCTGTTTTTT
TRBV7-2	-	-	TRBJ2-2	CASSPPNRELGTGELFF	TGTGCCAGCAGCCCGCCCAACAGGGAGTTAGGGACCGGGGAGCTGTTTTTT
TRBV27	-	-	TRBJ1-2	CASSLSRTDYGYTF	TGTGCCAGCAGTTTATCTCGGACAGACTATGGCTACACCTTC
TRBV5-4	-	TRBD2	TRBJ2-7	CASSLAGASGGNEQYF	TGTGCCAGCAGCTTGGCCGGGGCTAGCGGGGGGAACGAGCAGTACTTC
TRBV4-3	-	-	TRBJ1-5	CASSQELAGGLGNQPQHF	TGCGCCAGCAGCCAAGAGCTTGCCGGGGGGCTAGGCAATCAGCCCCAGCATTTT
TRBV7-2	-	-	TRBJ1-2	CASSLQTGSGGYTF	TGTGCCAGCAGCTTACAAACAGGGTCTGGAGGCTACACCTTC